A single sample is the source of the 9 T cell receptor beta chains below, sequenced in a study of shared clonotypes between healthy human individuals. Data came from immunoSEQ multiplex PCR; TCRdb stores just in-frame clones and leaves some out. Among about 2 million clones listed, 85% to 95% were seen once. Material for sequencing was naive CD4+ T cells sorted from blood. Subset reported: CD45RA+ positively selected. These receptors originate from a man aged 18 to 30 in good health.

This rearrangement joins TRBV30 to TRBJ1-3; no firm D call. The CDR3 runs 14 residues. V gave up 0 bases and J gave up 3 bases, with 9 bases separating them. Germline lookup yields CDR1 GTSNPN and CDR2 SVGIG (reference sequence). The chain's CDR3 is CAWSVLGGGNTIYF. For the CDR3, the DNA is TGTGCCTGGAGTGTACTAGGAGGTGGAAACACCATATATTTT.

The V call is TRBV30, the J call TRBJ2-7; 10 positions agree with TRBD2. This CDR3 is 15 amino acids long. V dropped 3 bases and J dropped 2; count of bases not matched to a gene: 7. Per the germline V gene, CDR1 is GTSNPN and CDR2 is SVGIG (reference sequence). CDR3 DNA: TGTGCCTGGAGGGCTAGCGGGAGCGGAGCCTACGAGCAGTACTTC. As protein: CAWRASGSGAYEQYF.

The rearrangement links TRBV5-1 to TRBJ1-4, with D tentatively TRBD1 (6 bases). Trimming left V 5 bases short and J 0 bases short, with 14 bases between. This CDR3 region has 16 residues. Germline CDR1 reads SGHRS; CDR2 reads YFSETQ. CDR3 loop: CASRQQGSATNEKLFF. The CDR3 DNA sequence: TGCGCCAGCAGGCAACAGGGCTCGGCAACTAATGAAAAACTGTTTTTT.

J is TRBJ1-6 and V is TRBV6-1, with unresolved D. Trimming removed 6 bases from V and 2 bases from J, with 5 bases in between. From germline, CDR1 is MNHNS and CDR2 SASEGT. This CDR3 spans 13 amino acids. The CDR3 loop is CASRQAYNSPLHF. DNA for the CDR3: TGTGCCAGCAGGCAGGCCTATAATTCACCCCTCCACTTT.

Here the CDR3 reads CASSLVQGVDTQYF. DNA of the CDR3: TGCGCCAGCAGCTTGGTTCAGGGAGTAGATACGCAGTATTTT. The chain links TRBV5-1 to TRBJ2-3; D may correspond to TRBD1 or TRBD2 (5 bases each). Trimming stripped 0 bases from V and 5 bases from J, with 10 bases between. Germline CDR1 SGHRS, CDR2 YFSETQ. CDR3 size: 14 residues.

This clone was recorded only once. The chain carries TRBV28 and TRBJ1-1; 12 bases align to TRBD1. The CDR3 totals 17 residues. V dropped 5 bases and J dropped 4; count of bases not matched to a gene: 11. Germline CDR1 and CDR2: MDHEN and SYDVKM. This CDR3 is CASSPGQGAGLSTEAFF. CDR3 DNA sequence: TGTGCCAGCAGTCCGGGACAGGGGGCAGGTCTCAGCACTGAAGCTTTCTTT.

The CDR3 bases are TGTGCCAGCAGCCCTCGTAGTGGAGCTAGACCCTCGGGCGAGCAGTACTTC. This sequence encodes CASSPRSGARPSGEQYF. The V and J genes are TRBV9 and TRBJ2-7; D is ambiguous. Per germline, CDR1 SGDLS and CDR2 YYNGEE. There are 17 residues in the CDR3. The V and J ends lost 4 bases and 6 bases respectively, with 26 bases between them.

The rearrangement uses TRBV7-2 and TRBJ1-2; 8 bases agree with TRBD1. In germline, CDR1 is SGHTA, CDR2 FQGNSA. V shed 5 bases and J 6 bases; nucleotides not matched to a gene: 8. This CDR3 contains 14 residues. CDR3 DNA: TGTGCCAGCAGCCTACAGGGGGTAGGCGATGGCTACACCTTC. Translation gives CASSLQGVGDGYTF.

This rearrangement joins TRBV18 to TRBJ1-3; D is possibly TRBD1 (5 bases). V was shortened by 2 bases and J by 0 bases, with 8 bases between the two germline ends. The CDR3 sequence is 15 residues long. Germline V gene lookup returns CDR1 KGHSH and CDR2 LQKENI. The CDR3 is CASSPGHYSGNTIYF. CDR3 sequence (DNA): TGTGCCAGCTCACCAGGACATTACTCTGGAAACACCATATATTTT.